What follows are 9 T cell receptor beta chains derived from one specimen sequenced in a study of CD8 T cells in Susac syndrome. Random hexamers were used to reverse transcribe about 0.45 to 1 ug of RNA. Using its own MiXCR run on the immunoSEQ multiplex PCR reads, TCRdb lists one record per CDR3 protein. The table has about 430,000 distinct CDR3 sequences, around 85% seen once. Sequenced input: CD8+ T cells from PBMCs. These receptor sequences come from a human donor with multiple sclerosis.

The chain joins TRBV20-1 to TRBJ1-5; D is possibly TRBD1 (5 bases). CDR1 and CDR2 from the germline V gene are DFQATT and SNEGSKA (reference sequence). CDR3 length: 15 amino acids. V shed 0 bases and J shed 7 bases, with 16 bases lying between them. CDR3 bases: TGCAGTGCTAGAGATTTGGCAGGGATAGAGCAGCCCCAGCATTTT. Amino acid sequence: CSARDLAGIEQPQHF.

The chain couples TRBV27 to TRBJ1-2; the D gene is possibly TRBD1 (5 bases). CDR1 MNHEY and CDR2 SMNVEV come from the germline V gene (reference sequence). The CDR3 has 13 residues. The V end lost 2 bases, the J end lost 7 bases, and 11 bases lay between the germline ends. The CDR3 region is CASSLNGAGGYTF. The CDR3 bases are TGTGCCAGCAGTTTAAACGGGGCGGGTGGCTACACCTTC.

The chain uses TRBV20-1 and TRBJ2-1; D is tentatively TRBD1 or TRBD2 (6 bases each). The V and J ends lost 0 bases and 0 bases respectively, with 18 bases between them. The CDR3 has 18 residues. CDR1 is DFQATT and CDR2 is SNEGSKA in the germline V gene (reference sequence). This CDR3 reads CSARDGGLTSNSYNEQFF. The CDR3 coding sequence is TGCAGTGCTAGAGATGGGGGCCTCACTAGCAACTCCTACAATGAGCAGTTCTTC.

The chain joins TRBV29-1 to TRBJ1-3; D call uncertain. From germline, CDR1 is SQVTM and CDR2 ANQGSEA. V shed 7 bases and J shed 0 bases, with 13 bases lying between them. The CDR3 totals 14 residues. CDR3 residues: CSALTFSSGNTIYF. CDR3 sequence (DNA): TGCAGCGCTCTAACATTCAGCTCTGGAAACACCATATATTTT.

The chain carries TRBV7-9 and TRBJ2-5; 9 positions match TRBD1. With V trimmed by 5 bases and J by 5 bases, 12 bases remained unmatched. Germline-derived CDR1 and CDR2 are SEHNR and FQNEAQ (reference sequence). The CDR3 extends over 16 amino acids. CDR3 DNA sequence: TGTGCCAGCAGCGACGGGGACAGGGACTCGTGGGAGACCCAGTACTTC. Its protein is CASSDGDRDSWETQYF.

V and J are TRBV9 and TRBJ2-2; D perhaps matches TRBD1 (6 bases). The CDR3 sequence is 15 residues long. The V and J ends lost 3 bases and 7 bases respectively, with 16 bases between them. Germline V gene data show CDR1 as SGDLS and CDR2 as YYNGEE. As DNA, the CDR3 is TGTGCCAGCAGCGCCTCTACAGGGCTCGTCGGGGAGCTGTTTTTT. Protein sequence: CASSASTGLVGELFF.

J is TRBJ1-1 and V is TRBV19; perhaps TRBD1 as D (6 bases). The V gene lost 7 bases and the J gene lost 5 bases, with 14 bases spanning the gap. Germline assignment: CDR1 LNHDA and CDR2 SQIVND (reference sequence). This CDR3 comprises 13 residues. CDR3 coding DNA: TGTGCCAGTAAACAGGGAGAAGAAACTGAAGCTTTCTTT. Translated, it gives CASKQGEETEAFF.

The chain couples TRBV30 to TRBJ2-1; D possibly corresponds to TRBD2 (6 bases). Trimming took 1 base from V and 9 from J, leaving 10 bases between them. Germline values: CDR1 GTSNPN, CDR2 SVGIG (reference sequence). The CDR3 has 12 amino acids. CDR3 protein: CAWSARGFEQFF. For the CDR3, the DNA is TGTGCCTGGAGTGCCCGGGGGTTTGAGCAGTTCTTC.

The genes are TRBV29-1 and TRBJ1-2; D may be TRBD1 (6 bases). The CDR3 is 13 residues long. Germline loops: CDR1 SQVTM, CDR2 ANQGSEA. V was shortened by 5 bases and J by 4 bases, with 14 bases between the two germline ends. This chain's CDR3 is CSVLSGEGYGYTF. In DNA form, the CDR3 reads TGCAGCGTTCTATCAGGGGAGGGCTATGGCTACACCTTC. The variable domain in full, completed from reference TRBV29-1 and TRBJ1-2, reads SAVISQKPSRDICQRGTSLTIQCQVDSQVTMMFWYRQQPGQSLTLIATANQGSEATYESGFVIDKFPISRPNLTFSTLTVSNMSPEDSSIYLCSVLSGEGYGYTFGSGTRLTVV.